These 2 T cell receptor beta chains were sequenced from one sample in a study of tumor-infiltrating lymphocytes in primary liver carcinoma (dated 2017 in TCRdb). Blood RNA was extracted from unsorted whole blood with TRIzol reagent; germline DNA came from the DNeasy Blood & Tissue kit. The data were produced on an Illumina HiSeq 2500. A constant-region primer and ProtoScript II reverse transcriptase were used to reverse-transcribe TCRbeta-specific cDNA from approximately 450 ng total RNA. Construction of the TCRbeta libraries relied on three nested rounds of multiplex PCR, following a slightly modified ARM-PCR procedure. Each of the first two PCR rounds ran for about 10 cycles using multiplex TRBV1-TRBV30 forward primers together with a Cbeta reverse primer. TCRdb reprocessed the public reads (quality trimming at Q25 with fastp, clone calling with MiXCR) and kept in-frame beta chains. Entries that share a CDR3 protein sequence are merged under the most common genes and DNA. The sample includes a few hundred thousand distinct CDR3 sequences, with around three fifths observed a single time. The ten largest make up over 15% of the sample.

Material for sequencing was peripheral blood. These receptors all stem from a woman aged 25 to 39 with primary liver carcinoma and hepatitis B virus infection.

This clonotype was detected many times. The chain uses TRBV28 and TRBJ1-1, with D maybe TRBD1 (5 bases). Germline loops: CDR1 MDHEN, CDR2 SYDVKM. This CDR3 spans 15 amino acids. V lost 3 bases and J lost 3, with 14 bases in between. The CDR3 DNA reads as TGTGCCAGCAGTTTTCGACAGTATAAAGACACTGAAGCTTTCTTT. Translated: CASSFRQYKDTEAFF.

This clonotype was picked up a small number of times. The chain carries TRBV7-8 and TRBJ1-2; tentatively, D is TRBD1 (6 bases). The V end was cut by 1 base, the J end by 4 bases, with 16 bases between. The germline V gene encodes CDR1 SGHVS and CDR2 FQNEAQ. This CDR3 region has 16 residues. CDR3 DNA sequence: TGTGCCAGCAGCTTAGTCGCGGAGGGGGGTAGCTATGGCTACACCTTC. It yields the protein CASSLVAEGGSYGYTF.